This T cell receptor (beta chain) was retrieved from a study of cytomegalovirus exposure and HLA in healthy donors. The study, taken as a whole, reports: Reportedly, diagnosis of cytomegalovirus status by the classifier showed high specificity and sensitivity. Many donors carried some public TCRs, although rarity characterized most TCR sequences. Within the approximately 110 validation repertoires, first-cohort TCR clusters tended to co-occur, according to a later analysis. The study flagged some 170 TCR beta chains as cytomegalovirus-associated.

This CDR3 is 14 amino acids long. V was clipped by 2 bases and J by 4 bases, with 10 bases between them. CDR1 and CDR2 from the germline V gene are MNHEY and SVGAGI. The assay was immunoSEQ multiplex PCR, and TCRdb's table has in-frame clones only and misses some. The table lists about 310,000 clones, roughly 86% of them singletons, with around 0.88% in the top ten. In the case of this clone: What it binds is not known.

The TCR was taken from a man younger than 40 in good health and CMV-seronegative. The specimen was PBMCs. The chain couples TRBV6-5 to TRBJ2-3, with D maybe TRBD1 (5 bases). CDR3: CASSYRGLADTQYF. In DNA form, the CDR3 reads TGTGCCAGCAGTTACAGGGGATTGGCAGATACGCAGTATTTT.